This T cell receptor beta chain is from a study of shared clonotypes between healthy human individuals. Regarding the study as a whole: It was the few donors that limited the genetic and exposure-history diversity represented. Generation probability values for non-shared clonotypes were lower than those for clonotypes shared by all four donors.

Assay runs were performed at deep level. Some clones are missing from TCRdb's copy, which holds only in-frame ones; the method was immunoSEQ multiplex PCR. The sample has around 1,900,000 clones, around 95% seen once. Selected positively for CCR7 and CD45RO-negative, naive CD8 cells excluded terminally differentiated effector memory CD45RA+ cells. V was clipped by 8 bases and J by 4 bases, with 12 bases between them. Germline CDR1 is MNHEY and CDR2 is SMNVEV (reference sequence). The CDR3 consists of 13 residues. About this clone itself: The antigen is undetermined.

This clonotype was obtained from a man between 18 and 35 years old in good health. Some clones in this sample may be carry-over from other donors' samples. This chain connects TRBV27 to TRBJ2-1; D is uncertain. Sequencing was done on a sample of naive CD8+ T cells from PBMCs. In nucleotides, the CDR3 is TGTGCCAGCGTCGGAGATGGGTACAATGAGCAGTTCTTC. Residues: CASVGDGYNEQFF.